The entry below describes one TCR beta chain. Its antigen is not identified. TCRdb redid the calling of the 5' RACE reads with MiXCR, one entry per CDR3 protein. The table lists tens of thousands of distinct CDR3 sequences, about 20% of them singletons. Trimming left V 6 bases short and J 0 bases short, with 11 bases between. Germline V CDR1 and CDR2: DFQATT, SNEGSKA (reference sequence). The length of the CDR3 is 13 residues. Study results and caveats: Larger-cohort validation covered only one TCR beta V-J rearrangement.

The chain has TRBV20-1 and TRBJ1-1; possible D gene TRBD1, 5 bases. Material for sequencing was naive CD4+ T cells sorted from a lymph node. Sample subset: naive CD4+ T cells, CD4+CD45RA+CD25-. The TCR comes from a female donor with breast cancer. In DNA, the CDR3 is TGCAGTGCCCCGGGACCTATGAACACTGAAGCTTTCTTT. It codes for CSAPGPMNTEAFF.